These 31 T cell receptor beta chains came from one sample sequenced in a study of shared clonotypes between healthy human individuals. This table comes from immunoSEQ multiplex PCR, and its TCRdb copy is limited to in-frame clones, with some not included. This table has about 1.1 million clones, approximately 80% appearing once. Sample: memory CD4+ T cells from PBMCs. Subset: CD45RA-negative fraction. Source of these receptors: a man between 18 and 29 years old in good health. Some clones in this sample may be carry-over from other donors' samples.

J is TRBJ1-1 and V is TRBV6-1, with unresolved D. V was trimmed by 3 bases and J by 8 bases, leaving 7 bases between them. The CDR3 is 11 amino acids. The germline V gene encodes CDR1 MNHNS and CDR2 SASEGT. CDR3 nucleotides: TGTGCCAGCAGTGAGAGTCCCGAAGCTTTCTTT. This sequence encodes CASSESPEAFF.

This chain links TRBV4-3 with TRBJ2-3; a possible D gene is TRBD2 (7 bases). The CDR3 is made up of 12 amino acids. Trimming took off 6 bases at V and 6 bases at J, with 10 bases between the two ends. Germline assignment: CDR1 LGHNA and CDR2 YSLEER. The CDR3 loop is CASRGGADTQYF. In DNA form, the CDR3 reads TGCGCCAGCAGAGGGGGGGCGGATACGCAGTATTTT.

This clone was counted a few times. CDR3 loop: CASSAREYNEQFF. CDR3 DNA: TGTGCCAGCAGCGCCCGAGAGTACAATGAGCAGTTCTTC. J is TRBJ2-1 and V is TRBV7-3; D unresolved. V shed 5 bases and J shed 4 bases, with 9 bases lying between them. The length of the CDR3 is 13 residues. CDR1 and CDR2 from the germline V gene are SGHTA and FQGTGA.

The V and J genes are TRBV18 and TRBJ1-3; D is uncertain. Trimming pared 0 bases from V and 2 bases from J, leaving 11 bases between. The CDR3 is 16 amino acids. Germline loops: CDR1 KGHSH, CDR2 LQKENI. CDR3 sequence: CASSPPYGEPGNTIYF. As DNA, the CDR3 is TGTGCCAGCTCACCACCGTATGGGGAGCCTGGAAACACCATATATTTT.

In the case of this clone: It is likely a read error: a sequence one base away is far more abundant. In this CDR3 the conserved last residue, phenylalanine or tryptophan, is missing, so a read error is likely. V and J are TRBV28 and TRBJ1-5; no reliable D call. The CDR3 runs 12 residues. The germline gives CDR1 MDHEN, CDR2 SYDVKM. Trimming removed 6 bases at V and 3 bases at J, with 6 bases between. Here the CDR3 reads CASSPVNQPQHL. The CDR3 DNA sequence: TGTGCCAGCAGCCCGGTCAATCAGCCCCAGCATCTT.

This clone appeared a few times. The chain carries TRBV5-3 and TRBJ1-5; D not certain. TRBV5-3 is classed as an ORF, of uncertain function. The V and J ends lost 8 bases and 7 bases respectively, with 22 bases between them. The CDR3 has 15 amino acids. The CDR3 DNA reads as TGTGCCAGGAGAGGTGCGCTTCCAACCACCCAGCCCCAGCATTTT. It specifies CARRGALPTTQPQHF.

The chain combines TRBV7-3 with TRBJ2-2, with 8 bases matching TRBD2. The CDR3 covers 17 residues. J gave up 1 base and V 7 bases, and 11 bases lay outside the gene matches. Germline V gene lookup returns CDR1 SGHTA and CDR2 FQGTGA. The CDR3 sequence: CASTSSGGPRNTGELFF. The CDR3 DNA reads as TGTGCCAGCACCTCTTCGGGAGGGCCTAGGAACACCGGGGAGCTGTTTTTT. Variable domain in full (rest from reference TRBV7-3 and TRBJ2-2): GAGVSQTPSNKVTEKGKYVELRCDPISGHTALYWYRQSLGQGPEFLIYFQGTGAADDSGLPNDRFFAVRPEGSVSTLKIQRTERGDSAVYLCASTSSGGPRNTGELFFGEGSRLTVL.

Points on this clone: This may stem from a read error, because a much larger clone lies one nucleotide away. The rearrangement uses TRBV6-5 and TRBJ1-1, with 9 bases fitting TRBD1. This CDR3 is built from 14 residues. Unmatched junction bases numbered 1, after V lost 4 bases and J lost 1 base. Germline V lookup: CDR1 MNHEY, CDR2 SVGAGI. Here the CDR3 DNA reads TGTGCCAGCAGTTTGGACAGGGGGAACACTGAAGCTTTCTTT. Residues: CASSLDRGNTEAFF.

This sequence joins TRBV5-1 and TRBJ1-2; D not resolved. The CDR3 spans 12 residues. The ends were cut back, 0 bases at V and 10 bases at J, with 10 bases in the middle. Germline loops: CDR1 SGHRS, CDR2 YFSETQ. CDR3 sequence (DNA): TGCGCCAGCAGCTTGGTCGGGGAGGCCTACACCTTC. Translating it yields CASSLVGEAYTF.

This clone was seen just once. This sample includes further DNA sequences coding for the same CDR3. The chain joins TRBV7-3 to TRBJ2-5, with D tentatively TRBD1 (5 bases). This CDR3 has 13 residues. The germline V gene encodes CDR1 SGHTA and CDR2 FQGTGA. V was clipped by 0 bases and J by 3 bases, with 5 bases between them. In DNA, the CDR3 is TGTGCCAGCAGCTTAACCAGGGAAGAGACCCAGTACTTC. This sequence encodes CASSLTREETQYF.

This clone was counted a few times. The chain links TRBV2 to TRBJ2-1, with 10 bases identical to TRBD2. The CDR3 covers 17 residues. The trim removed 5 bases at V and 3 bases at J, leaving 10 bases unmatched. Germline V gives CDR1 SNHLY, CDR2 FYNNEI. As DNA, the CDR3 is TGTGCCAGCAGTATTCTTGGAGCTAGCGGGAGCTACAATGAGCAGTTCTTC. Translating gives CASSILGASGSYNEQFF.

The rearrangement joins TRBV6-5 to TRBJ2-7; 8 nucleotides match TRBD2. The ends lost 4 bases at V and 2 bases at J; junction bases unmatched: 4. CDR1 is MNHEY and CDR2 is SVGAGI in the germline V gene. The CDR3 contains 14 residues. CDR3 sequence (DNA): TGTGCCAGCAGTTTGGGACTAGTGGCCTACGAGCAGTACTTC. Its translation: CASSLGLVAYEQYF.

This chain links TRBV19 with TRBJ1-5; possible D gene TRBD1, 5 bases. This CDR3 contains 14 residues. The germline gives CDR1 LNHDA, CDR2 SQIVND (reference sequence). The V and J ends lost 5 bases and 2 bases respectively, with 10 bases between them. In nucleotides, the CDR3 is TGTGCCAGTAGTCTCCAGGGCGGCAATCAGCCCCAGCATTTT. The encoded protein is CASSLQGGNQPQHF.

The chain uses TRBV5-1 and TRBJ2-7; 9 positions agree with TRBD1. V was clipped by 3 bases and J by 3 bases; unmatched bases: 7. The CDR3 has 15 amino acids. Germline V CDR1 and CDR2: SGHRS, YFSETQ. CDR3 region: CASSSQGAKGYEQYF. The CDR3 region has the DNA TGCGCCAGCAGCTCACAGGGGGCAAAAGGCTACGAGCAGTACTTC.

This chain connects TRBV9 to TRBJ2-7, with 7 bases lining up with TRBD1. Trimming at V came to 0 bases and at J to 3 bases, leaving 6 bases not matched to a gene. Germline-derived CDR1 and CDR2 are SGDLS and YYNGEE. The CDR3 consists of 15 residues. The CDR3: CASSVGPDRDYEQYF. CDR3 DNA sequence: TGTGCCAGCAGCGTAGGGCCAGACAGGGACTACGAGCAGTACTTC.

A few counts support this clone. The chain links TRBV28 to TRBJ2-7; D might be TRBD2 (6 bases). CDR1 is MDHEN, CDR2 SYDVKM, per germline. The V end was cut by 7 bases, the J end by 1 base, with 17 bases between. There are 15 residues in the CDR3. CDR3 sequence (DNA): TGTGCCAGCATCCCAGGAGGGGCCAGGTCCTACGAGCAGTACTTC. It is translated as CASIPGGARSYEQYF.

The gene calls are TRBV7-2 and TRBJ1-2, with 10 bases that match TRBD1. CDR3 length: 15 amino acids. The V gene end was trimmed by 5 bases and the J gene end by 4 bases; junction bases not matched to a gene: 7. Germline CDR1 is SGHTA and CDR2 is FQGNSA. The CDR3 DNA follows: TGTGCCAGCAGCACACGGACAGGGGGAACCTATGGCTACACCTTC. This translates into CASSTRTGGTYGYTF.

This sequence joins TRBV5-1 and TRBJ1-2; TRBD1 matches 10 bases. V lost 0 bases to trimming and J lost 3 bases; unmatched junction nucleotides: 5. CDR1 SGHRS and CDR2 YFSETQ come from the germline V gene. This CDR3 has 16 residues. DNA for the CDR3: TGCGCCAGCAGCTTGGACGGGACAGGGGACCACTATGGCTACACCTTC. Protein sequence: CASSLDGTGDHYGYTF.

This clone has only one observation. The chain joins TRBV19 to TRBJ2-7; 9 bases agree with TRBD1. V lost 5 bases and J lost 1; bases outside the gene matches: 6. This CDR3 spans 15 amino acids. CDR1 LNHDA and CDR2 SQIVND come from the germline V gene (reference sequence). The CDR3 loop is CASSPGQGGSYEQYF. As DNA, the CDR3 is TGTGCCAGTAGTCCGGGACAGGGTGGTTCCTACGAGCAGTACTTC.

Comment on this clone: Other DNA sequences within the sample encode an identical CDR3. The V gene is TRBV7-2, the J gene TRBJ2-5; 13 bases fit TRBD2. This CDR3 spans 16 amino acids. CDR1 and CDR2 from the germline V gene are SGHTA and FQGNSA. Trimming removed 1 base from V and 1 base from J; junction bases left unmatched: 0. The CDR3 nucleotides are TGTGCCAGCAGCTTAGGACTAGCGGGAGGCCAAGAGACCCAGTACTTC. This codes for CASSLGLAGGQETQYF. Drawing the rest from reference TRBV7-2 and TRBJ2-5, the complete variable domain is GAGVSQSPSNKVTEKGKDVELRCDPISGHTALYWYRQSLGQGLEFLIYFQGNSAPDKSGLPSDRFSAERTGGSVSTLTIQRTQQEDSAVYLCASSLGLAGGQETQYFGPGTRLLVL.

With respect to this clone: Other nucleotide sequences from this sample produce the same CDR3. The chain is built from TRBV11-3 and TRBJ2-2; D is undetermined. Germline V gene data show CDR1 as SGHNT and CDR2 as YENEEA. The CDR3 sequence is 12 residues long. The V end was cut by 6 bases, the J end by 6 bases, with 8 bases between. CDR3 in DNA: TGTGCCAGCAGTCGCACATCCGGGGAGCTGTTTTTT. Its protein is CASSRTSGELFF.

The V call is TRBV28, the J call TRBJ2-1; 9 bases are a match to TRBD2. V lost 3 bases, J lost 7 bases, and 10 bases stayed unmatched. The germline CDR1 and CDR2 sequences are MDHEN and SYDVKM. The length of the CDR3 is 16 residues. The CDR3 DNA reads TGTGCCAGCAGTTTGGCGGCGGGAGGGTATAGGAATGAGCAGTTCTTC. Protein product: CASSLAAGGYRNEQFF.

The rearrangement joins TRBV28 to TRBJ2-3; the match to TRBD2 covers 7 bases. Germline CDR1 MDHEN, CDR2 SYDVKM. CDR3 size: 15 residues. J was trimmed by 5 bases and V by 2 bases; bases with no gene match: 7. CDR3 coding DNA: TGTGCCAGCAGTTTAGGTGGGGGGGGTATAGATACGCAGTATTTT. It specifies CASSLGGGGIDTQYF.

About this clone itself: At the DNA level, this CDR3 is encoded by other sequences in the same sample as well. The J gene is TRBJ2-2, the V gene TRBV29-1, with 8 bases matching TRBD1. The CDR3 has 13 residues. Germline values: CDR1 SQVTM, CDR2 ANQGSEA. Losses at the gene ends were 4 bases for V and 7 bases for J; bases not matched to a gene: 5. In nucleotides, the CDR3 is TGCAGCGTTGCAGGACAGGGAGTCGGGGAGCTGTTTTTT. Protein: CSVAGQGVGELFF.

The rearrangement joins TRBV10-3 to TRBJ1-1; weak D call: TRBD1 (6 bases). The CDR3 extends over 13 amino acids. Germline V gene sequence: CDR1 ENHRY, CDR2 SYGVKD. With 4 bases removed from V and 1 base from J, the gap between germline ends came to 7 bases. The CDR3 DNA is TGTGCCATCAGTGTGGACAGGAACACTGAAGCTTTCTTT. Residues: CAISVDRNTEAFF.

This chain links TRBV4-3 with TRBJ2-1; 10 bases agree with TRBD2. J gave up 2 bases and V 5 bases, and 3 bases lay outside the gene matches. The CDR3 consists of 15 residues. Germline V gives CDR1 LGHNA, CDR2 YSLEER. The CDR3 region has the DNA TGCGCCAGCAGCTCCGGACTAGCGGCCTACAATGAGCAGTTCTTC. This codes for CASSSGLAAYNEQFF.

The rearrangement joins TRBV9 to TRBJ2-1; 10 bases are shared with TRBD2. The CDR3 has 15 amino acids. Unmatched junction bases numbered 4, after V lost 0 bases and J lost 7 bases. Germline CDR1 reads SGDLS; CDR2 reads YYNGEE. CDR3 bases: TGTGCCAGCAGCGTAGGGGGTAGCGGGAGGAATGAGCAGTTCTTC. This sequence encodes CASSVGGSGRNEQFF.

To note about this clone: A much larger clone lies one base from this, so it may be a read error. Other DNA sequences within the sample encode an identical CDR3. V is TRBV5-1 and J is TRBJ1-2, with 8 bases that match TRBD1. The junction had 4 bases not matched to a gene; V was cut back by 4 bases and J by 2 bases. The CDR3 consists of 14 residues. Germline V gene lookup returns CDR1 SGHRS and CDR2 YFSETQ. The CDR3 nucleotides read TGCGCCAGCAGCCCCGGACAGGGAAACTATGGCTACACCTTC. The encoded protein is CASSPGQGNYGYTF.

The V and J genes are TRBV18 and TRBJ2-7; 7 bases agree with TRBD2. There are 14 residues in the CDR3. With 7 bases clipped from V and 4 bases from J, the junction kept 10 bases outside the gene matches. In germline, CDR1 is KGHSH, CDR2 LQKENI. In nucleotides, the CDR3 is TGTGCCAGCTGCTCGGCGGGAGATTTATACGAGCAGTACTTC. Its protein is CASCSAGDLYEQYF.

In DNA form, the CDR3 reads TGTGCCAGTAGTCCCCGGATGGGATCCTTACTTACCCAGTACTTC. It encodes CASSPRMGSLLTQYF. V usage is TRBV19 and J usage is TRBJ2-5; no firm D call. Germline loops: CDR1 LNHDA, CDR2 SQIVND (reference sequence). The CDR3 is 15 amino acids. The ends were cut back, 5 bases at V and 8 bases at J, with 21 bases in the middle.

The chain is built from TRBV7-3 and TRBJ2-3; TRBD1 matches at 10 bases. V lost 7 bases and J lost 4; bases outside the gene matches: 11. Per the germline V gene, CDR1 is SGHTA and CDR2 is FQGTGA. The CDR3 has 16 amino acids. CDR3 sequence reads: CASIDDRGRGADTQYF. The CDR3 nucleotides read TGTGCCAGCATCGACGACAGGGGGCGCGGGGCAGATACGCAGTATTTT. The full variable domain, completed using reference TRBV7-3 and TRBJ2-3, is GAGVSQTPSNKVTEKGKYVELRCDPISGHTALYWYRQSLGQGPEFLIYFQGTGAADDSGLPNDRFFAVRPEGSVSTLKIQRTERGDSAVYLCASIDDRGRGADTQYFGPGTRLTVL.